This T cell receptor (beta chain) is drawn from a study of T cell responses to AZD1222 COVID-19 vaccine. Notes on the study in general: Spike was spanned by vaccine-associated CD4 TCRs, with dominance at 160-218 and 743-854. Among spike-specific TCRs, nearly half reportedly target unmutated variant regions. It was only after the peak T cell response that any repertoires were sampled.

Concerning this clone itself: The target antigen is unknown.

The protocol was immunoSEQ multiplex PCR, while the TCRdb copy is restricted to in-frame clones and leaves out a portion. The sample carries 95,000 to 110,000 clones, 70% to 90% recorded once. Some second doses came at about 4 weeks and others at about 12 weeks; these were pooled. Trimming stripped 5 bases from V and 8 bases from J, with 11 bases between. The CDR3 is 13 amino acids. CDR1 KGHDR and CDR2 SFDVKD come from the germline V gene. The V and J genes are TRBV24-1 and TRBJ2-2; D gene ambiguous. The specimen was peripheral blood, collected 28 days after the second AZD1222 dose. The sequence was collected from an adult who received the AZD1222 COVID-19 vaccine. CDR3 loop: CATSAVDGGELFF. The CDR3, as DNA: TGTGCCACCAGTGCTGTCGACGGGGGGGAGCTGTTTTTT.